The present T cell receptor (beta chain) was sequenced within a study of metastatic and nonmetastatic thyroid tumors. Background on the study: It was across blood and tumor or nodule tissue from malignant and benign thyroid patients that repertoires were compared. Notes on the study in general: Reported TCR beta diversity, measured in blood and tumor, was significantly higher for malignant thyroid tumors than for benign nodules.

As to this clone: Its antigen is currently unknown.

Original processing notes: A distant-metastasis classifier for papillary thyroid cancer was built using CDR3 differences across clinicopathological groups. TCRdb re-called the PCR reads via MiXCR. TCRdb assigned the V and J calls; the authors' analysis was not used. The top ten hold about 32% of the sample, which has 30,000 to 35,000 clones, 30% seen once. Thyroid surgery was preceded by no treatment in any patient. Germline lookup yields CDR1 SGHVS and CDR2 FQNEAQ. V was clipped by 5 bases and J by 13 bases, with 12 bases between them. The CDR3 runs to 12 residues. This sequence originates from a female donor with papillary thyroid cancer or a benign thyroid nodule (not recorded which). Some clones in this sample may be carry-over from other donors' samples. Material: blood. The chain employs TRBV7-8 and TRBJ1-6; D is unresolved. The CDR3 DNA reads TGTGCCAGCAGCATTGGCCCCGGGCCCCTCCACTTT. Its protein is CASSIGPGPLHF.